This T cell receptor beta chain was captured in a study of blood T cells in healthy people across ages. The V end lost 0 bases, the J end lost 3 bases, and 11 bases lay between the germline ends. The CDR3 is made up of 15 amino acids. Looked up from germline, CDR1 is LNHNV and CDR2 is YYDKDF (reference sequence). Using a J-beta primer mix together with a sample-barcoded 5' primer, a second PCR was run for roughly 7 to 11 cycles. Every cDNA molecule bore a tag from a template-switch adaptor containing 12 random nucleotides. TCRdb reprocessed the 5' RACE reads with MiXCR, giving one entry per CDR3 protein. The sample lists over 1,200,000 distinct CDR3 sequences, approximately 59% occurring once. Whenever a sample was processed, at least 6 million PBMCs were isolated. Total RNA extracted from each sample amounted to at least 6 micrograms.

The chain couples TRBV15 to TRBJ2-5; no definite D call. The receptor was derived from a man aged 18-30 years in good health. Sequenced material: blood. The chain's CDR3 is CATSRDSGTEETQYF. The CDR3, as DNA: TGTGCCACCAGCAGAGATTCGGGTACCGAAGAGACCCAGTACTTC.